This entry describes one T cell receptor beta chain. TCRdb keeps only in-frame clones here, not all; method: immunoSEQ multiplex PCR. The sample has around 2.5 million clones, under 95% seen once. The CDR3 has 14 residues. Trimming cost V 1 base and J 6 bases, with 9 bases left between them. Per the germline V gene, CDR1 is LGHNA and CDR2 is YSLEER. The sample is drawn from a study of shared clonotypes between healthy human individuals. Specimen: naive CD4+ T cells from PBMCs. The subset: CD45RA+ positively selected. The V call is TRBV4-3, the J call TRBJ2-2, with D possibly being TRBD1 (6 bases). The TCR originated in a man in his late teens or twenties in good health. Some clones in this sample may be carry-over from other donors' samples. The CDR3 loop is CASSQVRGPGELFF. CDR3 sequence (DNA): TGCGCCAGCAGCCAAGTCAGGGGCCCCGGGGAGCTGTTTTTT.